Below, 16 T cell receptor beta chains from the same sample are listed, as sequenced in a study of blood T cell repertoires in COVID-19. Here immunoSEQ multiplex PCR was the method, and the copy in TCRdb shows in-frame clones only, minus some. The sample yields roughly 250,000 clones, roughly 91% seen once. Specimen: PBMCs or T cells enriched from blood (not recorded which). The receptor source for this set is a woman aged 40 to 50 with acute COVID-19.

The rearrangement uses TRBV5-4 and TRBJ2-3; 10 bases are shared with TRBD2. The germline gives CDR1 SGHNT, CDR2 YYREEE (reference sequence). The CDR3 has 16 amino acids. V lost 0 bases, J lost 5 bases, and 6 bases stayed unmatched. CDR3 nucleotide sequence: TGTGCCAGCAGCTTGGCTCAGCGGGGGGGGGAAGATACGCAGTATTTT. Its translation is CASSLAQRGGEDTQYF.

V gene TRBV29-1 combines with J gene TRBJ1-2; D might be TRBD1 (6 bases). The CDR3 extends over 12 amino acids. The V end lost 5 bases, the J end lost 5 bases, and 12 bases lay between the germline ends. Germline loops: CDR1 SQVTM, CDR2 ANQGSEA. The CDR3 protein is CSVSGTKYGYTF. The CDR3 bases are TGCAGCGTTTCCGGGACAAAATATGGCTACACCTTC. Full variable domain (remainder filled in from reference TRBV29-1 and TRBJ1-2): SAVISQKPSRDICQRGTSLTIQCQVDSQVTMMFWYRQQPGQSLTLIATANQGSEATYESGFVIDKFPISRPNLTFSTLTVSNMSPEDSSIYLCSVSGTKYGYTFGSGTRLTVV.

A few counts support this clone. J is TRBJ2-7 and V is TRBV10-3; TRBD1 is a possible D gene (5 bases). V shed 11 bases and J shed 1 base, with 15 bases lying between them. This CDR3 spans 13 amino acids. The germline gives CDR1 ENHRY, CDR2 SYGVKD. Written as DNA, the CDR3 is TGTGCCGGTAAGGACACTGATTCCTACGAGCAGTACTTC. Translated: CAGKDTDSYEQYF.

This clone was found once. This chain links TRBV19 with TRBJ1-3, with 7 bases aligning to TRBD1. The germline V gene has CDR1 LNHDA and CDR2 SQIVND (reference sequence). The CDR3 has 16 amino acids. V gave up 5 bases and J gave up 4 bases; unmatched junction bases: 11. CDR3: CASSPLDRVSGNTIYF. For the CDR3, the DNA is TGTGCCAGTAGTCCCCTTGACAGGGTATCCGGAAACACCATATATTTT.

This chain uses TRBV7-2 with TRBJ1-1, with D tentatively TRBD1 (5 bases). CDR3 length equals 13 residues. The V and J ends lost 3 bases and 9 bases respectively, with 14 bases between them. Germline CDR1 reads SGHTA; CDR2 reads FQGNSA. The CDR3 here is CASSFLSGGKAFF. In DNA, the CDR3 is TGTGCCAGCAGCTTCCTCTCCGGGGGAAAAGCTTTCTTT.

The chain couples TRBV2 to TRBJ2-1; 11 nucleotides align to TRBD2. V shed 4 bases and J 7 bases; nucleotides not matched to a gene: 9. This CDR3 spans 16 amino acids. Germline CDR1 SNHLY, CDR2 FYNNEI. The DNA for the CDR3 is TGTGCCAGCAGTGGACCCCTAGCGGGAGGCGGAAATGAGCAGTTCTTC. Residues: CASSGPLAGGGNEQFF.

V and J are TRBV11-2 and TRBJ2-1, with 8 bases matching TRBD1. This CDR3 region has 16 residues. Germline CDR1 and CDR2: SGHAT and FQNNGV. Trimming at V came to 0 bases and at J to 6 bases, leaving 7 bases not matched to a gene. The CDR3 protein is CASSLDLGQGVNEQFF. The CDR3, as DNA: TGTGCCAGCAGCTTAGATCTAGGACAGGGTGTCAATGAGCAGTTCTTC.

The rearrangement joins TRBV25-1 to TRBJ2-5; D gene unclear. V was shortened by 5 bases and J by 3 bases, with 7 bases between the two germline ends. The CDR3 spans 12 residues. Per germline, CDR1 MGHDK and CDR2 SYGVNS. CDR3 in amino acids: CASSSPEETQYF. The CDR3 nucleotides read TGTGCCAGCAGTTCGCCAGAAGAGACCCAGTACTTC.

The chain recombines TRBV28 with TRBJ1-6, with 7 nucleotides matching TRBD1. V lost 4 bases, J lost 6 bases, and 6 bases stayed unmatched. The CDR3 is made up of 15 amino acids. From germline, CDR1 is MDHEN and CDR2 SYDVKM. The CDR3 nucleotides read TGTGCCAGCAGTTACGAAGACAGGGCTAATTCACCCCTCCACTTT. The encoded protein is CASSYEDRANSPLHF.

The rearrangement joins TRBV20-1 to TRBJ2-3; D might be TRBD2 (6 bases). The CDR3 is 16 residues long. V was clipped by 3 bases and J by 5 bases, with 21 bases between them. From germline, CDR1 is DFQATT and CDR2 SNEGSKA (reference sequence). CDR3 DNA: TGCAGTGCTAGTAAGTTAGCGGCCATCACGGGAGATACGCAGTATTTT. It codes for CSASKLAAITGDTQYF.

The rearrangement joins TRBV3-1 (or the pseudogene TRBV3-2) to TRBJ2-1; 9 positions agree with TRBD2. Germline V lookup: CDR1 LGHDT, CDR2 YNNKEL (reference sequence). With 5 bases clipped from V and 4 bases from J, the junction kept 9 bases outside the gene matches. The CDR3 sequence is 16 residues long. CDR3 DNA: TGTGCCAGCAGCGGCGGTGAGCGGGAGGCATACAATGAGCAGTTCTTC. Translating gives CASSGGEREAYNEQFF.

The V gene is TRBV5-4, the J gene TRBJ2-7; 10 nucleotides match TRBD1. CDR3 length: 14 amino acids. J lost 7 bases, V lost 4 bases, and 8 bases had no gene match. Germline lookup yields CDR1 SGHNT and CDR2 YYREEE (reference sequence). Here the CDR3 DNA reads TGTGCCAGCAGCCGGACAGGGGGACATCGGGAGCAGTACTTC. It is translated as CASSRTGGHREQYF.

The chain has TRBV28 and TRBJ1-1; maybe TRBD1 (5 bases). V was trimmed by 3 bases and J by 7 bases, leaving 24 bases between them. Germline loops: CDR1 MDHEN, CDR2 SYDVKM. The CDR3 runs to 17 residues. In nucleotides, the CDR3 is TGTGCCAGCAGTTTCGGTGGGTCGGGGGGGGATTTCAGTGAAGCTTTCTTT. The encoded protein is CASSFGGSGGDFSEAFF.

The chain combines TRBV12-3 or TRBV12-4 with TRBJ1-2; D is unclear. Trimming took 6 bases from V and 0 from J, leaving 5 bases between them. This CDR3 is 12 amino acids long. DNA of the CDR3: TGTGCCAGCAGCAACACTAACTATGGCTACACCTTC. This codes for CASSNTNYGYTF.

A few counts support this clone. The chain carries TRBV7-2 and TRBJ1-5; 10 positions match TRBD1. V shed 3 bases, J shed 7 bases, and the junction held 6 bases outside the gene matches. CDR1 and CDR2 from the germline V gene are SGHTA and FQGNSA. The CDR3 sequence is 15 residues long. CDR3 bases: TGTGCCAGCAGCTTGGGGGACAGGGGATACCAGCCCCAGCATTTT. Its protein product is CASSLGDRGYQPQHF.

This rearrangement joins TRBV19 to TRBJ2-3; no reliable D call. CDR3 length equals 13 residues. The ends were cut back, 2 bases at V and 9 bases at J, with 12 bases in the middle. The germline V gene has CDR1 LNHDA and CDR2 SQIVND (reference sequence). CDR3 protein: CASSINQVQTQYF. CDR3 coding DNA: TGTGCCAGTAGTATAAATCAGGTTCAAACGCAGTATTTT.